This TCR beta chain originates from a study of blood T cell repertoires in COVID-19. Study-wide context: From the United States, Italy and Spain came samples of acute and convalescent COVID-19. PBMCs, B-cell-depleted T cells, or T cells were the source of the cDNA or gDNA that made up the material.

Seattle cases were enrolled at active infection and followed longitudinally. Data came from immunoSEQ multiplex PCR; TCRdb stores just in-frame clones and leaves some out. The repertoire has around 470,000 clones, 85% to 90% of them found once; the top ten carry roughly 1%. This CDR3 region has 15 residues. Germline V lookup: CDR1 MGHRA, CDR2 YSYEKL. Trimming took 1 base from V and 3 from J; bases not matched to a gene: 6. The origin of this receptor is a young man with COVID-19, enrolled during active disease. The J gene is TRBJ2-7, the V gene TRBV4-1; 7 bases are shared with TRBD1. The sample consisted of peripheral blood. The CDR3 DNA sequence: TGCGCCAGCAGCCAAGCCACGACAGGGCGCTACGAGCAGTACTTC. Translated: CASSQATTGRYEQYF.